Sequencing of this TCR beta chain was carried out in a study of blood T cells in healthy people across ages. PCR was performed a second time for roughly 6 to 12 cycles using a sample-barcoded 5' primer and a J-beta primer mix. Each CDR3 protein is one row after TCRdb ran MiXCR on the 5' RACE reads. This sample has hundreds of thousands of distinct CDR3 sequences, with around two fifths found just once. V gave up 3 bases and J gave up 3 bases, with 9 bases separating them. Germline assignment: CDR1 SNHLY and CDR2 FYNNEI. This CDR3 has 13 amino acids. The sequence was collected from a man aged 55 to 70 in good health. The sample comprised blood. V gene TRBV2 combines with J gene TRBJ2-7, with D uncertain. The DNA for the CDR3 is TGTGCCAGCAGTGACGAGATCAGCTACGAGCAGTACTTC. As protein: CASSDEISYEQYF.